These 22 T cell receptor beta chains were all obtained from the same sample, sequenced in a study of T cells in Graves' hyperthyroidism and ophthalmopathy. RNA transcripts were the template for amplifying TCR beta CDR3 regions. HTBI primers drove first-round RT-PCR of the TCR CDR3. TCRdb passed the multiplex PCR reads through MiXCR, listing each CDR3 protein once. There are approximately 700,000 distinct CDR3 sequences in the sample; 16% occur only once, and over 7.5% lies in the top ten. Material for sequencing was blood. These receptors were taken from a man aged 18 to 30 with Graves' hyperthyroidism.

This clonotype turned up a few times. This rearrangement joins TRBV12-3 or TRBV12-4 to TRBJ2-1; 10 bases agree with TRBD2. The CDR3 spans 15 residues. Germline trimming cut 1 base from V and 6 bases from J; bases unmatched to any gene: 3. This CDR3 reads CASSLGLAGPNEQFF. The CDR3 DNA sequence: TGTGCCAGCAGTTTAGGACTAGCGGGCCCCAATGAGCAGTTCTTC.

This clonotype was found many times. The rearrangement joins TRBV6-1 to TRBJ2-7, with a tentative D call TRBD2 (7 bases). Trimming took 4 bases from V and 4 from J, leaving 11 bases between them. Germline loops: CDR1 MNHNS, CDR2 SASEGT. The CDR3 is 13 residues long. CDR3 nucleotides: TGTGCCAGCAGTGGGGGGGGCCGGTACGAGCAGTACTTC. It encodes CASSGGGRYEQYF.

In regard to this clonotype: A much larger clone is a single base away; this may be a read error. The CDR3 carries no conserved terminal phenylalanine or tryptophan, so it likely arises from a read error. This chain connects TRBV2 to TRBJ2-1; 12 positions match TRBD2. In germline, CDR1 is SNHLY, CDR2 FYNNEI. V lost 5 bases, J lost 5 bases, and 1 base stayed unmatched. CDR3 length: 14 residues. CDR3 bases: TGTGCCAGCAGTCGGACTAGCGGGAACAATGAGCAGTTCTCC. The encoded protein is CASSRTSGNNEQFS.

There are a few counts of this clonotype. The rearrangement uses TRBV5-8 and TRBJ2-1; 9 bases fit TRBD2. J gave up 6 bases and V 5 bases, and 9 bases lay outside the gene matches. Germline V gene lookup returns CDR1 SGHTS and CDR2 YDEGEE. The CDR3 is made up of 15 amino acids. CDR3 nucleotides: TGTGCCAGCAGTAGAGGGCTAGCGGGAAGCAATGAGCAGTTCTTC. Translated: CASSRGLAGSNEQFF.

This clonotype came up a few times. The J gene is TRBJ1-5, the V gene TRBV30, with D uncertain. Trimming stripped 1 base from V and 2 bases from J, with 9 bases between. Germline V gene sequence: CDR1 GTSNPN, CDR2 SVGIG (reference sequence). There are 14 residues in the CDR3. Here the CDR3 DNA reads TGTGCCTGGAGTGGACAAGTAGGCAATCAGCCCCAGCATTTT. This translates into CAWSGQVGNQPQHF.

The chain employs TRBV7-3 and TRBJ2-5; D possibly corresponds to TRBD1 (6 bases). This CDR3 region has 13 residues. Between the trimmed V and J ends, which lost 1 base and 13 bases, there was a span of 16 bases. Germline V gene lookup returns CDR1 SGHTA and CDR2 FQGTGA. The CDR3 here is CASSLMAGDPTYF. The CDR3, as DNA: TGTGCCAGCAGCTTAATGGCAGGGGACCCTACGTACTTC.

V and J are TRBV28 and TRBJ1-1; D is perhaps TRBD1 (5 bases). Between the trimmed V and J ends, which lost 1 base and 11 bases, there was a span of 11 bases. The CDR3 contains 12 residues. CDR1 and CDR2 (germline): MDHEN, SYDVKM. The chain's CDR3 is CASSLYGKGAFF. CDR3 nucleotides: TGTGCCAGCAGTTTATATGGTAAGGGGGCTTTCTTT.

There are a few counts of this clonotype. The chain has TRBV10-1 and TRBJ2-3; 7 bases map to TRBD2. CDR1 and CDR2 from the germline V gene are WNHNN and SYGVQD (reference sequence). V lost 5 bases and J lost 5; bases outside the gene matches: 10. CDR3 length equals 15 residues. CDR3 protein: CASSPGTTGLDTQYF. The CDR3 DNA is TGCGCCAGCAGTCCAGGGACTACCGGGTTAGATACGCAGTATTTT.

In this sample, this clonotype turned up many times. The chain joins TRBV10-3 to TRBJ2-3, with TRBD2 identical over 7 bases. This CDR3 comprises 16 residues. CDR1 is ENHRY, CDR2 SYGVKD, per germline. J gave up 3 bases and V 0 bases, and 6 bases lay outside the gene matches. DNA of the CDR3: TGTGCCATCAGTGAGTCGAAGGCGGGAGCTACAGATACGCAGTATTTT. Translated, it gives CAISESKAGATDTQYF.

This clonotype was detected a few times. The V call is TRBV28, the J call TRBJ2-2; D is tentatively TRBD1 or TRBD2 (7 bases each). Germline-derived CDR1 and CDR2 are MDHEN and SYDVKM. The germline V and J ends were trimmed by 8 bases and 5 bases, with 24 bases remaining between them. The CDR3 is made up of 17 amino acids. The CDR3 is CASGSGGAGVGTGELFF. In nucleotides, the CDR3 is TGTGCCAGCGGATCAGGGGGGGCGGGAGTAGGGACCGGGGAGCTGTTTTTT.

This clonotype was seen at least ten times. The V call is TRBV24-1, the J call TRBJ2-5, with D possibly TRBD2 on 7 matching bases. Trimming removed 3 bases at V and 5 bases at J, with 15 bases between. The CDR3 runs to 15 residues. CDR1 is KGHDR, CDR2 SFDVKD, per germline. CDR3 residues: CATSDPAGAGETQYF. CDR3 coding DNA: TGTGCCACCAGTGATCCGGCGGGGGCGGGGGAGACCCAGTACTTC.

Only one count was recorded for this clonotype. The chain links TRBV20-1 to TRBJ2-5; 7 bases map to TRBD1. Trimming took 1 base from V and 1 from J; bases not matched to a gene: 3. Germline V CDR1 and CDR2: DFQATT, SNEGSKA (reference sequence). There are 14 residues in the CDR3. For the CDR3, the DNA is TGCAGTGCTAGAGCGGGGACAGTCCAAGAGACCCAGTACTTC. It specifies CSARAGTVQETQYF.

This clonotype has a handful of counts. J is TRBJ1-2 and V is TRBV12-3 or TRBV12-4; D unclear. Trimming pared 7 bases from V and 7 bases from J, leaving 16 bases between. This CDR3 region has 13 residues. Here the CDR3 reads CASTGQSRGGYTF. CDR3 sequence (DNA): TGTGCCAGCACCGGGCAGTCCCGTGGTGGCTACACCTTC.

V and J are TRBV20-1 and TRBJ2-1, with 15 bases identical to TRBD2. Germline values: CDR1 DFQATT, CDR2 SNEGSKA (reference sequence). This CDR3 contains 20 residues. V shed 3 bases and J 4 bases; nucleotides not matched to a gene: 16. The CDR3 protein is CSASRTPGLAGGAIYNEQFF. The CDR3 bases are TGCAGTGCTAGTCGTACTCCGGGACTAGCGGGAGGTGCCATATACAATGAGCAGTTCTTC.

Many counts were recorded for this clonotype. The chain carries TRBV15 and TRBJ2-7; a possible D gene is TRBD2 (5 bases). Germline V gene lookup returns CDR1 LNHNV and CDR2 YYDKDF (reference sequence). The CDR3 totals 13 residues. V was pared by 1 base and J by 6 bases, with 10 bases between. The CDR3 region has the DNA TGTGCCACCAGCAGAGTTCGGGATTCCGAGCAGTACTTC. Protein: CATSRVRDSEQYF.

This clonotype was picked up a small number of times. The chain links TRBV6-1 to TRBJ1-1; D gene unclear. Germline CDR1 MNHNS, CDR2 SASEGT. There are 11 residues in the CDR3. V dropped 7 bases and J dropped 11 bases, with 14 bases sitting between them. The DNA for the CDR3 is TGTGCCAGCACCGAGGAGGCAATGGCTTTCTTT. As protein: CASTEEAMAFF.

This clonotype was counted ten times or more. V usage is TRBV7-8 and J usage is TRBJ2-5; no clear D. This CDR3 comprises 14 residues. Germline CDR1 and CDR2: SGHVS and FQNEAQ. The germline V and J ends were trimmed by 1 base and 1 base, with 7 bases remaining between them. For the CDR3, the DNA is TGTGCCAGCAGCTTAGAACTCGGCCAAGAGACCCAGTACTTC. The encoded protein is CASSLELGQETQYF.

The chain carries TRBV24-1 and TRBJ1-5; D gene unclear. The CDR3 has 15 residues. Germline-derived CDR1 and CDR2 are KGHDR and SFDVKD. V was shortened by 9 bases and J by 4 bases, with 18 bases between the two germline ends. CDR3 sequence (DNA): TGTGCCACCTCCCCCCGGGGTGGCCTAAATCAGCCCCAGCATTTT. Translating it yields CATSPRGGLNQPQHF.

This clonotype was observed at least ten times. The chain links TRBV7-8 to TRBJ2-3, with D unresolved. V gave up 0 bases and J gave up 0 bases, with 16 bases separating them. CDR1 and CDR2 (germline): SGHVS, FQNEAQ. The CDR3 is 18 amino acids. The CDR3 region is CASSLALSLVLSTDTQYF. In DNA form, the CDR3 reads TGTGCCAGCAGCTTAGCGCTAAGTCTAGTCCTTAGCACAGATACGCAGTATTTT. Combining the CDR3 with reference TRBV7-8 and TRBJ2-3 gives the whole variable domain GAGVSQSPRYKVAKRGQDVALRCDPISGHVSLFWYQQALGQGPEFLTYFQNEAQLDKSGLPSDRFFAERPEGSVSTLKIQRTQQEDSAVYLCASSLALSLVLSTDTQYFGPGTRLTVL.

This clonotype has only a few counts. The chain links TRBV7-2 to TRBJ2-3; D tentatively fits TRBD1 or TRBD2 (6 bases each). From germline, CDR1 is SGHTA and CDR2 FQGNSA. The CDR3 is made up of 17 amino acids. The V and J ends lost 5 bases and 2 bases respectively, with 20 bases between them. The CDR3 region has the DNA TGTGCCAGCAGCCCCCCCCGGGGGCAGAAGAACACAGATACGCAGTATTTT. Its protein is CASSPPRGQKNTDTQYF.

This clonotype has ten or more counts. The V gene is TRBV27, the J gene TRBJ1-1; no definite D call. Germline CDR1 and CDR2: MNHEY and SMNVEV (reference sequence). The CDR3 is 13 amino acids. The ends were cut back, 0 bases at V and 1 base at J, with 3 bases in the middle. The CDR3 region has the DNA TGTGCCAGCAGTTTATCGACGAACACTGAAGCTTTCTTT. This translates into CASSLSTNTEAFF.

This clonotype was observed a single time. The junction and the germline gene differ at one end; a read error may be behind it. The CDR3 DNA is TGTGCCATCAGGGAGTTGACTGGAAACACCATATATTTT. Protein: CAIRELTGNTIYF. The rearrangement links TRBV10-3 to TRBJ1-3; D is uncertain. Germline V gene lookup returns CDR1 ENHRY and CDR2 SYGVKD. The length of the CDR3 is 13 residues.